A selection of T cell receptor beta chains follows, all from one sample in a study of cytomegalovirus exposure and HLA in healthy donors. Sequenced by immunoSEQ multiplex PCR; TCRdb stores in-frame clones only, minus some. The sample yields more than 90,000 clones, about 75% seen once. Sequencing was performed on PBMCs. The origin of the receptors is a man aged 35-49 years in good health and CMV-seropositive. CDR3s include the opening cysteine and the closing phenylalanine or tryptophan. A D gene is named only where the DNA matches it firmly. Only part of the rows carry a size: once, few, many, or a class if the clone is expanded.

TRBJ2-5 | TRBV27 | . | . | CASSSEVGETQYF | TGTGCCAGCAGTTCAGAGGTTGGGGAGACCCAGTACTTC
TRBJ2-1 | TRBV9 | . | TRBD2 | CASSVVGGGSYNEQFF | TGTGCCAGCAGCGTAGTCGGCGGGGGCTCCTACAATGAGCAGTTCTTC
TRBJ2-3 | TRBV29-1 | few | . | CSVRGSGITDTQYF | TGCAGCGTCCGAGGGTCGGGTATCACAGATACGCAGTATTTT
TRBJ2-4 | TRBV5-6 | . | TRBD1 | CASSRGTEENIQYF | TGTGCCAGCAGCAGAGGGACAGAGGAAAACATTCAGTACTTC
TRBJ2-3 | TRBV5-1 | . | TRBD2 | CASSATSGGLNTQYF | TGCGCCAGCAGCGCGACTAGCGGGGGGTTAAATACGCAGTATTTT
TRBJ2-2 | TRBV9 | . | TRBD1 | CASSGTGALNTGELFF | TGTGCCAGCAGCGGGACAGGGGCTCTGAACACCGGGGAGCTGTTTTTT
TRBJ1-1 | TRBV7-9 | . | . | CASTPSVNTEAFF | TGTGCCAGCACCCCCTCCGTGAACACTGAAGCTTTCTTT
TRBJ1-3 | TRBV6-1 | many | . | CASSEGVYSGNTIYF | TGTGCCAGCAGTGAAGGAGTTTACTCTGGAAACACCATATATTTT
TRBJ2-7 | TRBV5-4 | . | TRBD1 | CASSPGQRSSYEQYF | TGTGCCAGCAGCCCGGGACAGAGGAGCTCCTACGAGCAGTACTTC
TRBJ2-7 | TRBV29-1 | . | TRBD2 | CSATGLAGDLEQYF | TGCAGCGCCACAGGACTAGCGGGAGACTTAGAGCAGTACTTC
TRBJ2-1 | TRBV9 | few | TRBD2 | CASSVGPSGGAYEQFF | TGTGCCAGCAGCGTAGGTCCTAGCGGGGGTGCATATGAGCAGTTCTTC
TRBJ2-1 | TRBV5-4 | . | TRBD2 | CASSLDSGGGNEQFF | TGTGCCAGCAGCTTGGATAGCGGGGGGGGGAATGAGCAGTTCTTC
TRBJ1-6 | TRBV5-4 | . | . | CASSRVNSPLHF | TGTGCCAGCAGCCGGGTGAATTCACCCCTCCACTTT
TRBJ1-5 | TRBV2 | . | TRBD1 | CASRARTGDNQPQHF | TGTGCCAGCAGGGCGAGGACAGGGGACAATCAGCCCCAGCATTTT
TRBJ2-2 | TRBV7-8 | . | . | CASSLARLVLSTGELFF | TGTGCCAGCAGCTTAGCGCGACTAGTTCTGAGCACCGGGGAGCTGTTTTTT
TRBJ2-1 | TRBV29-1 | . | TRBD1 | CSVEDLGDRGWHNEQFF | TGCAGCGTTGAAGATTTGGGTGACAGGGGGTGGCACAATGAGCAGTTCTTC
TRBJ1-2 | TRBV6-1 | . | TRBD1 | CASIERTGAGGYTF | TGTGCCAGCATCGAACGGACAGGGGCAGGAGGCTACACCTTC
TRBJ2-1 | TRBV19 | . | TRBD2 | CASKTSGSNEQFF | TGTGCCAGTAAGACTAGCGGGAGCAATGAGCAGTTCTTC
TRBJ2-7 | TRBV7-9 | . | . | CSSTFLLRDGGDEQYF | TGTTCCAGCACCTTCCTCCTCCGGGACGGAGGGGACGAGCAGTACTTC
TRBJ2-7 | TRBV5-1 | . | TRBD2 | CASSLMENSGGTYEQYF | TGCGCCAGCAGCTTGATGGAGAACAGCGGGGGGACCTACGAGCAGTACTTC
TRBJ1-2 | TRBV19 | . | . | CATTYNYGYTF | TGTGCCACCACATATAACTATGGCTACACCTTC
TRBJ1-5 | TRBV6-1 | . | TRBD1 | CASSEEEGATQHF | TGTGCCAGCAGTGAAGAGGAGGGGGCGACCCAGCATTTT